Given below is one TCR beta chain in context. CDR3 length equals 14 residues. The V gene's germline CDR1 is SGHTA and CDR2 FQGTGA. The J segment lost 4 bases and the V segment lost 5 bases, leaving 7 bases of the junction unmatched. This specimen comes from a study of blood T cell repertoires in COVID-19. Turning to the study itself: The United States, Italy and Spain provided the acute and convalescent COVID-19 samples. T cells, B-cell-depleted T cells, or PBMCs supplied cDNA or gDNA.

The authors' processing: Nucleated cell counts were estimated from reference gene primer amplification. Repertoires were generated with immunoSEQ multiplex PCR, while TCRdb's copy carries only in-frame clones and drops some. For V, J and clone size, that table is used; D and trimming come from the DNA. The table has about 81,000 clones, 91% seen once. The sequencing input was peripheral blood. V is TRBV7-3 and J is TRBJ2-5; TRBD1 agrees at 7 bases. The origin of this receptor is a woman between 45 and 60 years old in a cohort sampled during active COVID-19. The CDR3 sequence: CASSLRQGAETQYF. The CDR3 DNA reads TGTGCCAGCAGCCTAAGACAGGGTGCAGAGACCCAGTACTTC. The full variable domain, with the rest looked up from reference TRBV7-3 and TRBJ2-5, is GAGVSQTPSNKVTEKGKYVELRCDPISGHTALYWYRQSLGQGPEFLIYFQGTGAADDSGLPNDRFFAVRPEGSVSTLKIQRTERGDSAVYLCASSLRQGAETQYFGPGTRLLVL.